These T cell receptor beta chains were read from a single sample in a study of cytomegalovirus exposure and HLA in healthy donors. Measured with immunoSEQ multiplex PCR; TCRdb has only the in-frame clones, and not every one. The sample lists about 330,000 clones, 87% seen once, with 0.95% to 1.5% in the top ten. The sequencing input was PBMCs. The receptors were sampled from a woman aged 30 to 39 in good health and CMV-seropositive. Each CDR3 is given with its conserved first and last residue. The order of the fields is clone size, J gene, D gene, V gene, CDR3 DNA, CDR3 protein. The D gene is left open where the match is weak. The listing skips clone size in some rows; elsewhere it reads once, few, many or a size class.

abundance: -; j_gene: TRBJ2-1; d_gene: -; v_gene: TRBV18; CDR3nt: TGTGCCAGCTCACCATCTCCGGAGGACACCTTCTTC; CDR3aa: CASSPSPEDTFF
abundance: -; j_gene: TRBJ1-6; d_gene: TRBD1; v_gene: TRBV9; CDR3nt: TGTGCCAGCAGCCCCCTAGGGGACAGGGTAGAACCCCTCCACTTT; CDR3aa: CASSPLGDRVEPLHF
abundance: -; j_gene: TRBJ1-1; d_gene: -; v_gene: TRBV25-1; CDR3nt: TGTGCCAGCAGTTCCTATGGACGCCACCTAAACACTGAAGCTTTCTTT; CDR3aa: CASSSYGRHLNTEAFF
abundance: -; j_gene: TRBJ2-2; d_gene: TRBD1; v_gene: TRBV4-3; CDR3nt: TGCGCCAGCAGCCAGGACAGGGATCCCGGGGAGCTGTTTTTT; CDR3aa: CASSQDRDPGELFF
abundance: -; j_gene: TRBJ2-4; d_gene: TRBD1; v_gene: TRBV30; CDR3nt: TGTGCCTGGAGGACCGGGACAGGCAAAAACATTCAGTACTTC; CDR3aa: CAWRTGTGKNIQYF
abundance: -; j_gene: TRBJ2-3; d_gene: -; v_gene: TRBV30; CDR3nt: TGTGCCTCCTCCGTTGGCCTGGGCAGCACAGATACGCAGTATTTT; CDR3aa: CASSVGLGSTDTQYF
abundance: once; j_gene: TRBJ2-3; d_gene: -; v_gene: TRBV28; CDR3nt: TGTGCCAGCAGTTTTGTAACAATCACAGATACGCAGTATTTT; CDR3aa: CASSFVTITDTQYF
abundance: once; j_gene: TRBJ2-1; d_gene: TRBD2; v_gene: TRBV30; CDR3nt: TGTGCCTGGAGTGTATTTCTAGCGGGGTCGTACAATGAGCAGTTCTTC; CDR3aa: CAWSVFLAGSYNEQFF
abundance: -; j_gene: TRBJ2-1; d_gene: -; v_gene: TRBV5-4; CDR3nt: TGTGCCAGCATTAGGACACTTACTTACAATGAGCAGTTCTTC; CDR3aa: CASIRTLTYNEQFF
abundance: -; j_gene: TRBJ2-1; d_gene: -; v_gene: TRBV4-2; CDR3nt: TGTGCCAGCAGCCAAGCGTCCGCAGGGGAGCAGTTCTTC; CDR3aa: CASSQASAGEQFF
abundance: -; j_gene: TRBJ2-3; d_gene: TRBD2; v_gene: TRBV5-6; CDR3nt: TGTGCCAGCAGCCCGGGACTAGGTTCAGCTACGCAGTATTTT; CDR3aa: CASSPGLGSATQYF
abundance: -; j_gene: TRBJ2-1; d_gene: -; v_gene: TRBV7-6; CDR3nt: TGTGCCAGCAGCCAATTAGAGGGTTTCCAGTTCTTC; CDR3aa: CASSQLEGFQFF
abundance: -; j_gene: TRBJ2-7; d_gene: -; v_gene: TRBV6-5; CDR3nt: TGTGCCAGCAGTTACGGTGAGAGATACGAGCAGTACTTC; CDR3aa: CASSYGERYEQYF
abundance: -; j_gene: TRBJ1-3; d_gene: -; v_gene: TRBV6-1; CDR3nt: TGTGCCAGCCGACAGGAACTCTCTGGAAACACCATATATTTT; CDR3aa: CASRQELSGNTIYF
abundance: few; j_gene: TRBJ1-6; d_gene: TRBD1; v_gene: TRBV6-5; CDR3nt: TGTGCCAGCAGGCGACAGGGTCAACGTAATTCACCCCTCCACTTT; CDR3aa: CASRRQGQRNSPLHF
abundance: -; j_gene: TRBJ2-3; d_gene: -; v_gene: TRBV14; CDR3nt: TGTGCCAGCAGCCAACACCAGAGTACAGATACGCAGTATTTT; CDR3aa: CASSQHQSTDTQYF
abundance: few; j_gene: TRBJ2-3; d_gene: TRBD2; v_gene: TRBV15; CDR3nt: TGTGCCACCAGCAGGCCGACTAGCGGCACCACAGATACGCAGTATTTT; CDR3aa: CATSRPTSGTTDTQYF